This T cell receptor (beta chain) is from a study of technical replicates of blood from a handful of donors. Repertoires were generated with immunoSEQ multiplex PCR, while TCRdb's copy carries only in-frame clones and drops some. Counted here are fewer than 90,000 clones, about 90% occurring once; the ten biggest clones make up 0.42%. J lost 5 bases, V lost 5 bases, and 4 bases had no gene match. The germline V gene has CDR1 SEHNR and CDR2 FQNEAQ (reference sequence). The CDR3 sequence is 14 residues long. The chain employs TRBV7-9 and TRBJ2-1, with TRBD2 matching over 9 bases. Sequenced input: T cells isolated from PBMCs. The TCR was taken from a human donor in good health. The CDR3: CASSPSGIDNEQFF. CDR3 DNA: TGTGCCAGCAGCCCTAGCGGGATTGACAATGAGCAGTTCTTC.